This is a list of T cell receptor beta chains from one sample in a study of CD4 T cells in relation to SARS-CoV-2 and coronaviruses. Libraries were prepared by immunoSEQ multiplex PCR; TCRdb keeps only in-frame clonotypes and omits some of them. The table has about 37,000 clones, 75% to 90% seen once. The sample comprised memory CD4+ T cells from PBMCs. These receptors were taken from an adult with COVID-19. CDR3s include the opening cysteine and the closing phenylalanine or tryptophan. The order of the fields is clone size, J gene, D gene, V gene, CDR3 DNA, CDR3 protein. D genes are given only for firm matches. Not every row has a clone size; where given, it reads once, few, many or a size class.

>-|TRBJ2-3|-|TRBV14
TGTGCCAGCAGCCCAGACAGGTGGTCTACAGATACGCAGTATTTT
CASSPDRWSTDTQYF
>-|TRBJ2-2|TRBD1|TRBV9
TGTGCCAGCAGCTCTAGACAGGGCCTGAACACCGGGGAGCTGTTTTTT
CASSSRQGLNTGELFF
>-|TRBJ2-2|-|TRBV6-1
TGTGCCAGCAGTGAATGGTGGGACGGAGTCGCGGGGACCGGGGAGCTGTTTTTT
CASSEWWDGVAGTGELFF
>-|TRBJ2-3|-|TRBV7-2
TGTGCCAGCAGCTTAGATCCCCAAATTGCAGATACGCAGTATTTT
CASSLDPQIADTQYF
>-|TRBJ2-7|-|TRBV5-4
TGTGCCAGCAGCCTAGGAGGACTCGGCTACGAGCAGTACTTC
CASSLGGLGYEQYF
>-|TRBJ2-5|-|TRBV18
TGTGCCAGCTCACCGGGGGGAGAGACCCAGTACTTC
CASSPGGETQYF
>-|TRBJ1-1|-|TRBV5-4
TGTGCCAGCAGCTTAACTAAGTTAGCGAACACTGAAGCTTTCTTT
CASSLTKLANTEAFF
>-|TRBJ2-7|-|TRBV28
TGTGCCAGCTCCACTTGGTCGGAGGGTAACGACGAGCAGTACTTC
CASSTWSEGNDEQYF
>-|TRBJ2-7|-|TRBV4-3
TGCGCCAGCAGCCAAGAAATGACGGACGGAACCTACGAGCAGTACTTC
CASSQEMTDGTYEQYF
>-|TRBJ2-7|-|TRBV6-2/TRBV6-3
TGTGCCAGCAGTTACCCCCCCCTGCCCGAGCAGTACTTC
CASSYPPLPEQYF
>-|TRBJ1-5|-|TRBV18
TGTGCCAGCTCACCGGGGGGCAATCAGCCCCAGCATTTT
CASSPGGNQPQHF
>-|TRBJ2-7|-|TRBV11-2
TGTGCCAGCAGCCAAGAAATAACAGGATACTACGAGCAGTACTTC
CASSQEITGYYEQYF
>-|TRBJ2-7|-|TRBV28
TGTGCCAGCAGTTTTTTTGCGGAGCAGTACTTC
CASSFFAEQYF
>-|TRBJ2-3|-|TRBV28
TGTGCCAGCGGTAAGGCGGCTAGCGTTACGCAGTATTTT
CASGKAASVTQYF
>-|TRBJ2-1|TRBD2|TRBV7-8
TGTGCCAGCAGCTTACTAGCGGGAGTAGGGTATGAGCAGTTCTTC
CASSLLAGVGYEQFF
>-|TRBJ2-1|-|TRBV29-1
TGCAGCGTTGAAGTTGGCGGGACCCACTACAATGAGCAGTTCTTC
CSVEVGGTHYNEQFF
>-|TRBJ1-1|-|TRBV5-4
TGTGCCAGCAGCCTAGGACAGATGAACACTGAAGCTTTCTTT
CASSLGQMNTEAFF
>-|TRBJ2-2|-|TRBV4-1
TGCGCCAGCAGCCTTACTGGGAGCAGGACCAACACCGGGGAGCTGTTTTTT
CASSLTGSRTNTGELFF
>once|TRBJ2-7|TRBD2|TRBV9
TGTGCCAGCAGCAAGGGGGGCGGGAGGGGTGAGCAGTACTTC
CASSKGGGRGEQYF
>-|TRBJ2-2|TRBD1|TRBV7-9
TGTGCCAGCAGCCGACAGGGGGCCGCCGGGGAGCTGTTTTTT
CASSRQGAAGELFF
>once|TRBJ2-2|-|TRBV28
TGTGCCAGCAGTTTATCTCCAGGGAGCACCGGGGAGCTGTTTTTT
CASSLSPGSTGELFF
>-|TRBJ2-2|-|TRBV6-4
TGTGCCAGCAGTGAATCCGTTACCGGGGAGCTGTTTTTT
CASSESVTGELFF
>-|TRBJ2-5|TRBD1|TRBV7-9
TGTGCCAGCAGCTTACGACAGGGGGGAGAGACCCAGTACTTC
CASSLRQGGETQYF
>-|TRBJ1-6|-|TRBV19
TGTGCCAGCTCCCTCTTCCAGGGAAATAATTCACCCCTCCACTTT
CASSLFQGNNSPLHF
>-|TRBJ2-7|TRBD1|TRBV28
TGTGCCAGCAGTATAAGACAGGGTCCCTACGAGCAGTACTTC
CASSIRQGPYEQYF
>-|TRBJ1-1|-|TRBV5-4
TGTGCCAGCAGCTTAGACCCCGGCCCCCGCGCCACTGAAGCTTTCTTT
CASSLDPGPRATEAFF
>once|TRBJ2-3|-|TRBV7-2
TGTGCCAGCAGCCTCGCCTCCCCGGGTGCAGATACGCAGTATTTT
CASSLASPGADTQYF
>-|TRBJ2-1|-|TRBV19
TGTGCCACCCGGAAGTCCGGCGATGAGCAGTTCTTC
CATRKSGDEQFF
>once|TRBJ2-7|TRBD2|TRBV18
TGTGCCAGCTCACAAGGTACTAGCGGGAGGGGATACGAGCAGTACTTC
CASSQGTSGRGYEQYF
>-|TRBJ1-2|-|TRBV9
TGTGCCAGCAGCTCTATGAGCACGTCAGGTGGCTACACCTTC
CASSSMSTSGGYTF
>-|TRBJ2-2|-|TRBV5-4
TGTGCCAGCAGCTTGGAGGGCCCGGTGGCCGGGGAGCTGTTTTTT
CASSLEGPVAGELFF
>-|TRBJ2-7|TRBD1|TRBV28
TGTGCCAGCAGTTTAGGGGGTGGACAGGGGGCTTTGTACGAGCAGTACTTC
CASSLGGGQGALYEQYF
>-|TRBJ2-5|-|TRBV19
TGTGCCAGTAGTATGAATCGGCAAGAGACCCAGTACTTC
CASSMNRQETQYF
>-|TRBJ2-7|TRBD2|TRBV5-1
TGCGCCAGCAGCTTCAGCGGGGCTGAGGTGGACGAGCAGTACTTC
CASSFSGAEVDEQYF
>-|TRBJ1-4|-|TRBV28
TGTGCCAGCAGTTTGAGAGAAACAGCTGCAACTAATGAAAAACTGTTTTTT
CASSLRETAATNEKLFF
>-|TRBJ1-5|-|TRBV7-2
TGTGCCAGCAGCAAAGACAGAAATCAGCCCCAGCATTTT
CASSKDRNQPQHF
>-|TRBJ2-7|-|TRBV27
TGTGCCAGCAGTCCGCGAGGCAGGGCCTGGGAGTCCTACGAGCAGTACTTC
CASSPRGRAWESYEQYF
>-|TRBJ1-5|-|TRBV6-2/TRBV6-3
TGTGCCAGCAGTTACGTATACAATCAGCCCCAGCATTTT
CASSYVYNQPQHF
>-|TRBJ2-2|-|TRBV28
TGTGCCAGCGGAAGGGGGGGCGCGGGGACCGGGGAGCTGTTTTTT
CASGRGGAGTGELFF
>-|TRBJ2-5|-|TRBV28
TGTGCCAGCAGTTTATGGCGGAGGGCCCCTCAGGAGACCCAGTACTTC
CASSLWRRAPQETQYF
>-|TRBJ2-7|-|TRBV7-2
TGTGCCAGCAGGGCGAGAGACGCCTCCTACGAGCAGTACTTC
CASRARDASYEQYF
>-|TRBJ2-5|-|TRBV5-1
TGCGCCAGCAGCATTGGCGGAGAGACCCAGTACTTC
CASSIGGETQYF